Listed here are 32 T cell receptor beta chains from one sample, sequenced in a study of T cells after yellow fever vaccination. TCRdb fed the 5' RACE reads into MiXCR, producing one record per CDR3 protein. The data contain around 340,000 distinct CDR3 sequences, approximately 13% of them singletons. The sample consisted of CD4+ T cells sorted from PBMCs, taken 15 days after the yellow fever booster vaccination. The receptors shown here come from a man aged 18-30 years who received the YFV17D yellow fever vaccine.

This clonotype was observed a few times. This sequence joins TRBV27 and TRBJ2-1, with 12 bases identical to TRBD2. The length of the CDR3 is 18 residues. Germline trimming cut 4 bases from V and 8 bases from J; bases unmatched to any gene: 15. Germline values: CDR1 MNHEY, CDR2 SMNVEV (reference sequence). The CDR3 loop reads CASSSPPTSGGPGDEQFF. For the CDR3, the DNA is TGTGCCAGCAGTTCGCCCCCGACTAGCGGGGGCCCTGGCGATGAGCAGTTCTTC.

This clonotype was seen at least ten times. The chain has TRBV7-2 and TRBJ2-5; 7 positions match TRBD2. The CDR3 extends over 15 amino acids. CDR1 SGHTA and CDR2 FQGNSA come from the germline V gene. With V trimmed by 2 bases and J by 1 base, 4 bases remained unmatched. This CDR3 reads CASSLMGGTQETQYF. CDR3 nucleotides: TGTGCCAGCAGCTTAATGGGAGGGACCCAAGAGACCCAGTACTTC.

This sequence joins TRBV5-4 and TRBJ2-2, with 11 bases fitting TRBD2. The CDR3 totals 16 residues. Losses at the gene ends were 4 bases for V and 2 bases for J; bases not matched to a gene: 4. Germline V gives CDR1 SGHNT, CDR2 YYREEE (reference sequence). CDR3 protein: CASSTLAGVNTGELFF. The CDR3 coding sequence is TGTGCCAGCAGCACACTAGCGGGGGTTAACACCGGGGAGCTGTTTTTT. Full variable domain (missing parts from reference TRBV5-4 and TRBJ2-2): ETGVTQSPTHLIKTRGQQVTLRCSSQSGHNTVSWYQQALGQGPQFIFQYYREEENGRGNFPPRFSGLQFPNYSSELNVNALELDDSALYLCASSTLAGVNTGELFFGEGSRLTVL.

This clonotype came up many times. The chain links TRBV5-8 to TRBJ2-5; 7 bases are a match to TRBD2. From germline, CDR1 is SGHTS and CDR2 YDEGEE. The J segment lost 4 bases and the V segment lost 7 bases, leaving 7 bases of the junction unmatched. This CDR3 comprises 13 residues. The CDR3 sequence is CASRWEGTETQYF. For the CDR3, the DNA is TGTGCCAGCCGTTGGGAGGGTACAGAGACCCAGTACTTC. Based on the CDR3 plus reference TRBV5-8 and TRBJ2-5, the full variable domain is EAGVTQSPTHLIKTRGQQATLRCSPISGHTSVYWYQQALGLGLQFLLWYDEGEERNRGNFPPRFSGRQFPNYSSELNVNALELEDSALYLCASRWEGTETQYFGPGTRLLVL.

On this clonotype: A junction boundary mismatches the germline segment, possibly from a read error. The rearrangement links TRBV12-3 or TRBV12-4 to TRBJ1-5, with TRBD1 as a possible D gene (6 bases). The CDR3 is made up of 13 amino acids. The CDR3 DNA reads as TGTGCCAGCAGAGCCGGGACAAATCCGCCCCAGCATTTT. Protein sequence: CASRAGTNPPQHF.

J is TRBJ1-4 and V is TRBV7-6; TRBD1 agrees at 7 bases. The ends lost 4 bases at V and 8 bases at J; junction bases unmatched: 10. Germline CDR1 reads SGHVS; CDR2 reads FNYEAQ. This CDR3 is built from 15 residues. The CDR3 DNA reads TGTGCCAGCAGCTCCCTGACAGGGACGGACGAAAAACTGTTTTTT. This gives the protein CASSSLTGTDEKLFF.

The chain couples TRBV24-1 to TRBJ2-3; TRBD1 agrees at 8 bases. Trimming removed 3 bases from V and 5 bases from J; junction bases left unmatched: 6. CDR1 and CDR2 (germline): KGHDR, SFDVKD. The CDR3 extends over 15 amino acids. The CDR3 protein is CATSDTGQGVDTQYF. CDR3 in DNA: TGTGCCACCAGTGATACCGGACAGGGTGTAGATACGCAGTATTTT.

In this sample, this clonotype turned up many times. This sequence joins TRBV28 and TRBJ1-3; TRBD1 might be the D (6 bases). The germline CDR1 and CDR2 sequences are MDHEN and SYDVKM. Trimming removed 3 bases at V and 5 bases at J, with 11 bases between. The CDR3 contains 14 residues. DNA of the CDR3: TGTGCCAGCAGTTTTGCGGACAGCCGAAACACCATATATTTT. It translates to CASSFADSRNTIYF.

The rearrangement joins TRBV5-1 to TRBJ1-1; D possibly corresponds to TRBD1 (5 bases). The V gene's germline CDR1 is SGHRS and CDR2 YFSETQ. The V and J ends lost 2 bases and 1 base respectively, with 9 bases between them. The CDR3 loop spans 14 amino acids. CDR3 residues: CASSFQTANTEAFF. The CDR3 nucleotides are TGCGCCAGCAGCTTTCAGACAGCGAACACTGAAGCTTTCTTT.

The chain carries TRBV11-2 and TRBJ2-3, with a tentative D call TRBD2 (6 bases). Deletions cut 2 bases from V and 6 bases from J, with 21 bases between. CDR3 length equals 17 residues. CDR1 SGHAT and CDR2 FQNNGV come from the germline V gene. The CDR3 protein is CASSLQPAGYNLDTQYF. In DNA form, the CDR3 reads TGTGCCAGCAGCTTACAACCAGCGGGTTATAACTTGGATACGCAGTATTTT.

Ten or more counts support this clonotype. The chain recombines TRBV7-2 with TRBJ2-2, with TRBD1 as a possible D gene (7 bases). Trimming left V 1 base short and J 7 bases short, with 16 bases between. Germline CDR1 is SGHTA and CDR2 is FQGNSA. This CDR3 is built from 16 residues. CDR3 in DNA: TGTGCCAGCAGCTTAGGGCCAACAGGGGAGGACGGGGAGCTGTTTTTT. Residues: CASSLGPTGEDGELFF.

The V gene is TRBV18, the J gene TRBJ1-2, with 12 nucleotides matching TRBD1. Germline CDR1 KGHSH, CDR2 LQKENI. The CDR3 sequence is 15 residues long. V shed 4 bases, J shed 4 bases, and the junction held 4 bases outside the gene matches. The CDR3: CASSRPGQGAYGYTF. CDR3 coding DNA: TGTGCCAGCTCACGACCGGGACAGGGGGCCTATGGCTACACCTTC.

There are a few counts of this clonotype. V usage is TRBV29-1 and J usage is TRBJ1-2; D remains unclear. CDR1 is SQVTM and CDR2 is ANQGSEA in the germline V gene. CDR3 size: 10 residues. With 7 bases removed from V and 6 bases from J, the gap between germline ends came to 9 bases. For the CDR3, the DNA is TGCAGCGGAGCTGGAGATGGCTACACCTTC. Protein product: CSGAGDGYTF.

This clonotype was seen a handful of times. The gene calls are TRBV5-1 and TRBJ1-5; D is unclear. CDR1 is SGHRS and CDR2 is YFSETQ in the germline V gene. The CDR3 totals 15 residues. Deletions cut 4 bases from V and 2 bases from J, with 13 bases between. DNA for the CDR3: TGCGCCAGCAGCAGGGTCGGGGAGGGCAATCAGCCCCAGCATTTT. It yields the protein CASSRVGEGNQPQHF.

The chain combines TRBV5-1 with TRBJ1-4; D remains ambiguous. Deletions cut 0 bases from V and 4 bases from J, with 7 bases between. Germline V gene lookup returns CDR1 SGHRS and CDR2 YFSETQ. This CDR3 region has 14 residues. The CDR3 coding sequence is TGCGCCAGCAGCTTGGCGGCATATAATGAAAAACTGTTTTTT. It is translated as CASSLAAYNEKLFF. Full variable domain (missing parts from reference TRBV5-1 and TRBJ1-4): KAGVTQTPRYLIKTRGQQVTLSCSPISGHRSVSWYQQTPGQGLQFLFEYFSETQRNKGNFPGRFSGRQFSNSRSEMNVSTLELGDSALYLCASSLAAYNEKLFFGSGTQLSVL.

This clonotype showed up many times. The chain employs TRBV12-3 or TRBV12-4 and TRBJ2-3, with 7 nucleotides matching TRBD2. Trimming took 0 bases from V and 11 from J; bases not matched to a gene: 5. The CDR3 totals 13 residues. CDR3 in DNA: TGTGCCAGCAGTTTAGCGGGAGCGGGGCTGCAGTATTTT. It codes for CASSLAGAGLQYF.

The V call is TRBV6-5, the J call TRBJ1-1; tentatively, D is TRBD1 (5 bases). This CDR3 is 15 amino acids long. From germline, CDR1 is MNHEY and CDR2 SVGAGI. The V end lost 7 bases, the J end lost 1 base, and 16 bases lay between the germline ends. The CDR3 loop reads CASKLVRAGNTEAFF. CDR3 in DNA: TGTGCCAGCAAACTTGTCAGGGCGGGGAACACTGAAGCTTTCTTT.

This clonotype appeared many times. This chain links TRBV10-3 with TRBJ2-5, with a possible D match to TRBD2 (6 bases). There are 15 residues in the CDR3. Trimming cost V 2 bases and J 7 bases, with 17 bases left between them. Germline loops: CDR1 ENHRY, CDR2 SYGVKD. CDR3 sequence: CAISETAGSLGTQYF. CDR3 nucleotides: TGTGCCATCAGTGAGACCGCCGGGAGCCTGGGGACCCAGTACTTC.

This clonotype was found many times. The rearrangement uses TRBV12-3 or TRBV12-4 and TRBJ2-7, with D hard to call. Trimming cost V 11 bases and J 3 bases, with 11 bases left between them. This CDR3 region has 11 residues. DNA for the CDR3: TGTGCCGTAAGTTCCGTCTACGAGCAGTACGTC. Amino acids: CAVSSVYEQYV.

This clonotype showed up just a few times. The chain carries TRBV20-1 and TRBJ2-7; TRBD1 aligns across 9 bases. J was trimmed by 6 bases and V by 4 bases; bases with no gene match: 7. The germline CDR1 and CDR2 sequences are DFQATT and SNEGSKA (reference sequence). The CDR3 sequence is 13 residues long. CDR3 nucleotide sequence: TGCAGTGCTACCGGGACAGGGAGCGCCGAGCAGTACTTC. As protein: CSATGTGSAEQYF.

This clonotype was counted at least ten times. This chain links TRBV2 with TRBJ2-2; D is unclear. CDR3 length equals 13 residues. Germline CDR1 is SNHLY and CDR2 is FYNNEI. Trimming took 6 bases from V and 1 from J, leaving 6 bases between them. CDR3 coding DNA: TGTGCCAGCAGGGTAGGGAACACCGGGGAGCTGTTTTTT. Its translation is CASRVGNTGELFF.

This clonotype has a handful of counts. The chain is built from TRBV28 and TRBJ2-3; the D is unclear. This CDR3 spans 14 amino acids. V was shortened by 3 bases and J by 4 bases, with 11 bases between the two germline ends. Germline V lookup: CDR1 MDHEN, CDR2 SYDVKM. The CDR3 region has the DNA TGTGCCAGCAGTTTGAGCCTCCTGGCAGATACGCAGTATTTT. Its translation is CASSLSLLADTQYF.

The V call is TRBV4-3, the J call TRBJ1-2; 8 nucleotides match TRBD1. After removal of 0 bases from V and 2 bases from J, the junction contained 11 bases not matched to a gene. Germline-derived CDR1 and CDR2 are LGHNA and YSLEER. This CDR3 has 18 amino acids. The CDR3 here is CASSQDYTGQGTNYGYTF. The CDR3 region has the DNA TGCGCCAGCAGCCAAGATTATACTGGACAGGGCACGAACTATGGCTACACCTTC.

This chain uses TRBV7-2 with TRBJ2-3; 11 nucleotides line up with TRBD2. Germline CDR1 SGHTA, CDR2 FQGNSA. The V segment lost 6 bases and the J segment 8 bases; nucleotides outside the gene matches: 10. This CDR3 spans 15 amino acids. The CDR3 DNA reads as TGTGCCAGCAGAACTCTAGCGGGGGGAGGTGTTACGCAGTATTTT. The encoded protein is CASRTLAGGGVTQYF.

This clonotype was seen a handful of times. The chain links TRBV20-1 to TRBJ2-5; D is ambiguous. V dropped 6 bases and J dropped 1 base, with 15 bases sitting between them. Germline CDR1 is DFQATT and CDR2 is SNEGSKA (reference sequence). The CDR3 runs to 14 residues. Here the CDR3 DNA reads TGCAGTGCCTATCCCCGTGGGGTCCAAGAGACCCAGTACTTC. Translation: CSAYPRGVQETQYF.

This sequence joins TRBV20-1 and TRBJ2-2; TRBD2 matches at 12 bases. The CDR3 spans 17 residues. V shed 1 base and J 0 bases; nucleotides not matched to a gene: 3. Germline V gene sequence: CDR1 DFQATT, CDR2 SNEGSKA (reference sequence). In nucleotides, the CDR3 is TGCAGTGCTAGAGGACTAGCGGGGGCTTCGAACACCGGGGAGCTGTTTTTT. Its translation is CSARGLAGASNTGELFF.

The CDR3 bases are TGTGCCAGCAGCTTAGTAGGTAGCGGGGGGCCCCGATATGAGCAGTTCTTC. Residues: CASSLVGSGGPRYEQFF. This chain connects TRBV7-2 to TRBJ2-1; 10 bases align to TRBD2. V lost 1 base, J lost 8 bases, and 11 bases stayed unmatched. Germline V gene data show CDR1 as SGHTA and CDR2 as FQGNSA. The CDR3 runs to 17 residues.

This clonotype has ten or more counts. The chain links TRBV6-5 to TRBJ1-5; D remains ambiguous. Germline values: CDR1 MNHEY, CDR2 SVGAGI. With 5 bases removed from V and 0 bases from J, the gap between germline ends came to 8 bases. The CDR3 loop spans 14 amino acids. The CDR3 DNA follows: TGTGCCAGCAGTATAAGTTATAGCAATCAGCCCCAGCATTTT. Translated, it gives CASSISYSNQPQHF.

The chain carries TRBV7-9 and TRBJ1-1; D is unclear. The CDR3 spans 13 residues. The V end lost 3 bases, the J end lost 8 bases, and 13 bases lay between the germline ends. Germline assignment: CDR1 SEHNR and CDR2 FQNEAQ (reference sequence). Here the CDR3 reads CASSFVRSTEAFF. CDR3 bases: TGTGCCAGCAGCTTTGTCAGGTCCACCGAAGCTTTCTTT.

The V gene is TRBV5-1, the J gene TRBJ2-1, with a tentative D call TRBD1 (5 bases). The V gene's germline CDR1 is SGHRS and CDR2 YFSETQ. V lost 5 bases and J 7 bases, leaving 19 bases between the germline ends. CDR3 length equals 15 residues. As DNA, the CDR3 is TGCGCCAGCAGTAAGGGGTATGGTGATTGGAATGAGCAGTTCTTC. It encodes CASSKGYGDWNEQFF.

The chain recombines TRBV12-3 or TRBV12-4 with TRBJ1-2, with 7 positions matching TRBD1. Trimming at V came to 5 bases and at J to 6 bases, leaving 12 bases not matched to a gene. CDR3 length: 15 residues. The chain's CDR3 is CASSRDSTFGNGYTF. CDR3 sequence (DNA): TGTGCCAGCAGTCGGGACAGCACCTTCGGAAATGGCTACACCTTC.

This clonotype came up many times. One end of the junction is discordant with germline, which a read error may explain. V is TRBV7-9 and J is TRBJ2-1, with D perhaps TRBD1 or TRBD2 (5 bases each). The CDR3 sequence is 12 residues long. Germline-derived CDR1 and CDR2 are SEHNR and FQNEAQ (reference sequence). This chain's CDR3 is CASSLTGTLGAF. CDR3 DNA: TGTGCCAGCAGCTTAACCGGGACCTTAGGGGCTTTC. Complete variable domain (other parts from reference TRBV7-9 and TRBJ2-1): DTGVSQNPRHKITKRGQNVTFRCDPISEHNRLYWYRQTLGQGPEFLTYFQNEAQLEKSRLLSDRFSAERPKGSFSTLEIQRTEQGDSAMYLCASSLTGTLGAFGPGTRLTVL.